This record concerns one T cell receptor (beta chain) sequence. This sample was taken from a study of blood T cell repertoires in COVID-19. Across the whole study: Collection of acute and convalescent COVID-19 samples took place in the United States, Italy and Spain. T cells, B-cell-depleted T cells, or PBMCs supplied cDNA or gDNA.

The ends lost 5 bases at V and 5 bases at J; junction bases unmatched: 4. Germline lookup yields CDR1 MNHEY and CDR2 SVGAGI. This CDR3 region has 15 residues. Authors' methods: Amplification with reference gene primers provided the estimates of nucleated cell counts. This table comes from immunoSEQ multiplex PCR, and its TCRdb copy is limited to in-frame clones, with some not included. V and J calls and clone size follow that table, whereas D and trimming were derived from the DNA. The repertoire has around 78,000 clones, 75% to 90% of them found once; the top ten carry around 6.1%. The chain is built from TRBV6-5 and TRBJ2-3, with 13 bases aligning to TRBD2. The sequenced sample consisted of peripheral blood. The sequence was collected from a man between 45 and 60 years old with active COVID-19. The CDR3 bases are TGTGCCAGCAGTCTCGGACTAGCGGGAGTAGATACGCAGTATTTT. This encodes CASSLGLAGVDTQYF.